A single sample is the source of the 29 T cell receptor beta chains below, sequenced in a study of beta chain features in type 1 diabetes. The study reverse transcribed the entire isolated RNA, so it sequenced expressed TCRB transcripts. Measured with immunoSEQ multiplex PCR; TCRdb has only the in-frame clones, and not every one. Among more than 300,000 clones, less than 9.5% were seen once, and the ten largest hold 0.44%. Material: central memory CD4+ T cells from blood. All receptors derive from a woman in her late teens or twenties in good health.

This clone was counted a single time. The V gene is TRBV7-3, the J gene TRBJ2-1; TRBD2 matches 10 bases. The CDR3 totals 15 residues. J was trimmed by 9 bases and V by 0 bases; bases with no gene match: 5. CDR1 and CDR2 from the germline V gene are SGHTA and FQGTGA. CDR3 sequence (DNA): TGTGCCAGCAGCTTAACCAGCGGGAGGGCCGTTGAGCAGTTCTTC. It translates to CASSLTSGRAVEQFF.

This chain uses TRBV10-3 with TRBJ2-2, with 7 nucleotides matching TRBD2. The trim removed 2 bases at V and 2 bases at J, leaving 8 bases unmatched. The CDR3 covers 17 residues. Germline V gives CDR1 ENHRY, CDR2 SYGVKD. As DNA, the CDR3 is TGTGCCATCAGTGAGAGGCGGAGCGGGACCAACACCGGGGAGCTGTTTTTT. Encoded protein: CAISERRSGTNTGELFF.

This clone was recorded a few times. The genes are TRBV28 and TRBJ2-7, with TRBD2 as a possible D gene (6 bases). Germline lookup yields CDR1 MDHEN and CDR2 SYDVKM. This CDR3 comprises 14 residues. V dropped 7 bases and J dropped 3 bases, with 16 bases sitting between them. CDR3 DNA: TGTGCCAGCACCCGGAGGCCTAGCGACTACGAGCAGTACTTC. It encodes CASTRRPSDYEQYF.

This clone was seen a few times. The chain recombines TRBV7-2 with TRBJ2-7; D is unclear. Germline CDR1 is SGHTA and CDR2 is FQGNSA. The CDR3 is 14 residues long. V dropped 5 bases and J dropped 2 bases, with 13 bases sitting between them. CDR3 sequence reads: CASSLTGPTYEQYF. The DNA for the CDR3 is TGTGCCAGCAGCCTGACTGGGCCCACCTACGAGCAGTACTTC.

This chain connects TRBV21-1 to TRBJ2-1; TRBD1, the table's D call, was not compared with the DNA. TRBV21-1 is reported as a pseudogene. This CDR3 region has 17 residues. DNA for the CDR3: TGTGCCAGCAGCAAACGGACCGGCAGGGGGTCCTACAATGAGCAGTTCTTC. Amino acids: CASSKRTGRGSYNEQFF.

This clone was counted ten times or more. The V and J genes are TRBV6-5 and TRBJ2-7; D is perhaps TRBD1 or TRBD2 (5 bases each). The germline V and J ends were trimmed by 2 bases and 5 bases, with 10 bases remaining between them. The CDR3 has 13 residues. Germline V lookup: CDR1 MNHEY, CDR2 SVGAGI. CDR3 region: CASSYVLGDEQYF. The CDR3 coding sequence is TGTGCCAGCAGTTACGTTTTGGGGGACGAGCAGTACTTC.

This clone was counted ten times or more. Here the CDR3 reads CASSFTVNTEAFF. The CDR3 DNA follows: TGTGCCAGCAGCTTTACGGTGAACACTGAAGCTTTCTTT. This sequence joins TRBV7-9 and TRBJ1-1; D gene uncertain. Trimming removed 3 bases at V and 0 bases at J, with 5 bases between. This CDR3 spans 13 amino acids. Germline CDR1 SEHNR, CDR2 FQNEAQ (reference sequence).

This clone showed up just a few times. The gene calls are TRBV7-2 and TRBJ2-1; TRBD1 agrees at 8 bases. The CDR3 totals 14 residues. V lost 5 bases and J lost 8; bases outside the gene matches: 8. Germline V CDR1 and CDR2: SGHTA, FQGNSA. This CDR3 reads CASSTRQGWYEQFF. The DNA for the CDR3 is TGTGCCAGCAGCACAAGACAGGGGTGGTATGAGCAGTTCTTC.

The rearrangement uses TRBV7-9 and TRBJ2-5; D unresolved. Germline CDR1 is SEHNR and CDR2 is FQNEAQ (reference sequence). The germline V and J ends were trimmed by 1 base and 1 base, with 10 bases remaining between them. The CDR3 loop spans 15 amino acids. As DNA, the CDR3 is TGTGCCAGCAGCTTAGATTTGGCGGTCCAAGAGACCCAGTACTTC. This codes for CASSLDLAVQETQYF.

V and J are TRBV13 and TRBJ2-1; D remains ambiguous. Germline lookup yields CDR1 PRHDT and CDR2 FYEKMQ (reference sequence). Trimming stripped 4 bases from V and 7 bases from J, with 8 bases between. The CDR3 is made up of 12 amino acids. CDR3 sequence (DNA): TGTGCCAGCAGCTCCCCACGTAATGAGCAGTTCTTC. As protein: CASSSPRNEQFF.

Only a few counts were recorded for this clone. J is TRBJ2-1 and V is TRBV6-5; 7 bases match TRBD2. CDR1 and CDR2 from the germline V gene are MNHEY and SVGAGI. Unmatched junction bases numbered 10, after V lost 5 bases and J lost 9 bases. The CDR3 contains 14 residues. The chain's CDR3 is CASSLRGEIVEQFF. The CDR3 coding sequence is TGTGCCAGCAGTCTACGGGGGGAGATAGTTGAGCAGTTCTTC.

This clone appeared a few times. The chain carries TRBV6-5 and TRBJ1-1, with unresolved D. The V and J ends lost 0 bases and 5 bases respectively, with 7 bases between them. This CDR3 spans 13 amino acids. The germline CDR1 and CDR2 sequences are MNHEY and SVGAGI. CDR3 in DNA: TGTGCCAGCAGTTACTCGTGGGAGACTGAAGCTTTCTTT. Protein product: CASSYSWETEAFF.

The sample holds a few counts of this clone. The chain links TRBV27 to TRBJ1-1; D call uncertain. Germline loops: CDR1 MNHEY, CDR2 SMNVEV (reference sequence). Trimming cost V 8 bases and J 1 base, with 14 bases left between them. The CDR3 runs 14 residues. The CDR3 loop is CASASLTSNTEAFF. In DNA form, the CDR3 reads TGTGCCAGCGCCTCCCTAACATCGAACACTGAAGCTTTCTTT.

This clone was found a few times. V gene TRBV4-3 combines with J gene TRBJ2-5; no clear D. Deletions cut 1 base from V and 0 bases from J, with 9 bases between. CDR1 and CDR2 from the germline V gene are LGHNA and YSLEER. There are 15 residues in the CDR3. CDR3 bases: TGCGCCAGCAGCCAAGTGATGGGGTACCAAGAGACCCAGTACTTC. This sequence encodes CASSQVMGYQETQYF.

This chain connects TRBV28 to TRBJ1-1; possibly TRBD1 for D (5 bases). This CDR3 comprises 12 residues. The germline V gene has CDR1 MDHEN and CDR2 SYDVKM. V dropped 7 bases and J dropped 10 bases, with 16 bases sitting between them. The CDR3 loop is CASTEGPRPAFF. The CDR3 region has the DNA TGTGCCAGCACCGAGGGGCCCCGGCCAGCTTTCTTT.

This clone was counted many times. The rearrangement uses TRBV2 and TRBJ1-1; D remains unclear. Germline CDR1 SNHLY, CDR2 FYNNEI. V lost 6 bases, J lost 11 bases, and 16 bases lay in between. CDR3 length: 12 residues. The CDR3, as DNA: TGTGCCAGCAGGGGCTCGCCTTCACCGGCTTTCTTT. Amino acids: CASRGSPSPAFF.

This sequence joins TRBV6-1 and TRBJ2-1; 9 nucleotides line up with TRBD1. V was pared by 4 bases and J by 7 bases, with 11 bases of the junction left unmatched. The length of the CDR3 is 16 residues. Germline CDR1 is MNHNS and CDR2 is SASEGT. For the CDR3, the DNA is TGTGCCAGCAGTGCACGACCCGGGACAGGGCAAAATGAGCAGTTCTTC. As protein: CASSARPGTGQNEQFF.

This clone has only a few counts. The genes are TRBV6-5 and TRBJ2-1, with D uncertain. Trimming pared 4 bases from V and 9 bases from J, leaving 10 bases between. The germline CDR1 and CDR2 sequences are MNHEY and SVGAGI. The CDR3 has 12 amino acids. The CDR3 nucleotides are TGTGCCAGCAGTTCTACTAAACGTGAGCAGTTCTTC. Amino acids: CASSSTKREQFF.

CDR3 coding DNA: TGTGCCAGCAGCTTGAACCTTGGTGGCATTCAGTACTTC. Residues: CASSLNLGGIQYF. The rearrangement uses TRBV7-9 and TRBJ2-4; no definite D call. Germline lookup yields CDR1 SEHNR and CDR2 FQNEAQ (reference sequence). The CDR3 covers 13 residues. V gave up 3 bases and J gave up 9 bases, with 12 bases separating them.

This clone was seen more than once but under ten times. This chain joins TRBV6-5 and TRBJ2-5; 9 bases agree with TRBD1. Germline CDR1 MNHEY, CDR2 SVGAGI. The CDR3 consists of 13 residues. With 10 bases clipped from V and 5 bases from J, the junction kept 8 bases outside the gene matches. CDR3 sequence (DNA): TGTGCCACTGGGACAGGGATCGGCGAGACCCAGTACTTC. It translates to CATGTGIGETQYF.

This sequence joins TRBV2 and TRBJ1-1; D remains unclear. Trimming removed 5 bases from V and 2 bases from J, with 12 bases in between. This CDR3 has 14 amino acids. Per germline, CDR1 SNHLY and CDR2 FYNNEI. The CDR3 nucleotides are TGTGCCAGCAGTTTACAGAGGATTAACACTGAAGCTTTCTTT. It codes for CASSLQRINTEAFF.

The V call is TRBV9, the J call TRBJ2-2; D is ambiguous. Per germline, CDR1 SGDLS and CDR2 YYNGEE. Trimming left V 3 bases short and J 5 bases short, with 8 bases between. This CDR3 is built from 13 residues. CDR3 residues: CASSAGVTGELFF. CDR3 DNA sequence: TGTGCCAGCAGCGCCGGCGTAACCGGGGAGCTGTTTTTT.

Many counts were recorded for this clone. The rearrangement joins TRBV12-5 to TRBJ2-1; D possibly corresponds to TRBD1 (7 bases). Trimming took off 5 bases at V and 3 bases at J, with 20 bases between the two ends. Germline CDR1 is LGHNT and CDR2 is FRNRAP. This CDR3 has 17 residues. DNA of the CDR3: TGTGCTAGTGGTCCGCAGGGGGGTGCGGGACTCTACAATGAGCAGTTCTTC. Its translation is CASGPQGGAGLYNEQFF. Full variable domain (missing parts from reference TRBV12-5 and TRBJ2-1): DARVTQTPRHKVTEMGQEVTMRCQPILGHNTVFWYRQTMMQGLELLAYFRNRAPLDDSGMPKDRFSAEMPDATLATLKIQPSEPRDSAVYFCASGPQGGAGLYNEQFFGPGTRLTVL.

The genes are TRBV6-5 and TRBJ2-4, with TRBD1 matching over 7 bases. With V trimmed by 4 bases and J by 5 bases, 5 bases remained unmatched. Germline V lookup: CDR1 MNHEY, CDR2 SVGAGI. CDR3 length: 14 amino acids. CDR3 in amino acids: CASSLDRVQNIQYF. CDR3 DNA: TGTGCCAGCAGTTTAGACAGGGTCCAAAACATTCAGTACTTC.

For this clone: Other DNA variants within this sample encode the same CDR3. V and J are TRBV27 and TRBJ2-5, with no clear D. The CDR3 length is 12 residues. The germline V gene encodes CDR1 MNHEY and CDR2 SMNVEV (reference sequence). Trimming stripped 8 bases from V and 5 bases from J, with 12 bases between. The chain's CDR3 is CASRSLEETQYF. The CDR3 DNA reads TGTGCCAGCCGAAGTCTCGAGGAGACCCAGTACTTC.

V gene TRBV28 combines with J gene TRBJ1-2; weak D call: TRBD1 (5 bases). V was pared by 2 bases and J by 4 bases, with 11 bases between. This CDR3 has 14 residues. Germline loops: CDR1 MDHEN, CDR2 SYDVKM. Written as DNA, the CDR3 is TGTGCCAGCAGTTTACCCCGGGGGGTCTATGGCTACACCTTC. Translated: CASSLPRGVYGYTF.

In its sample, this clone was seen a few times. This chain connects TRBV11-2 to TRBJ2-7; tentatively, D is TRBD1 (5 bases). This CDR3 is built from 15 residues. The germline V and J ends were trimmed by 6 bases and 5 bases, with 20 bases remaining between them. Per germline, CDR1 SGHAT and CDR2 FQNNGV. The CDR3 loop reads CASRRSKGLGDEQYF. The CDR3 DNA sequence: TGTGCCAGCAGGCGGTCCAAGGGGCTCGGCGACGAGCAGTACTTC.

This clone was seen ten or more times. The V gene is TRBV10-3, the J gene TRBJ2-1; D might be TRBD2 (6 bases). Trimming cost V 8 bases and J 10 bases, with 15 bases left between them. The CDR3 consists of 12 residues. CDR1 and CDR2 from the germline V gene are ENHRY and SYGVKD. CDR3 protein: CAIRGGGVEQFF. DNA for the CDR3: TGTGCCATCCGGGGTGGCGGGGTAGAGCAGTTCTTC.

In this sample, this clone turned up many times. This chain links TRBV7-9 with TRBJ1-2, with D possibly matching TRBD1 (6 bases). The V gene lost 5 bases and the J gene lost 3 bases, with 13 bases spanning the gap. CDR1 and CDR2 (germline): SEHNR, FQNEAQ (reference sequence). CDR3 length: 14 residues. This chain's CDR3 is CASSPRAGDYGYTF. DNA of the CDR3: TGTGCCAGCAGCCCAAGAGCAGGGGACTATGGCTACACCTTC.